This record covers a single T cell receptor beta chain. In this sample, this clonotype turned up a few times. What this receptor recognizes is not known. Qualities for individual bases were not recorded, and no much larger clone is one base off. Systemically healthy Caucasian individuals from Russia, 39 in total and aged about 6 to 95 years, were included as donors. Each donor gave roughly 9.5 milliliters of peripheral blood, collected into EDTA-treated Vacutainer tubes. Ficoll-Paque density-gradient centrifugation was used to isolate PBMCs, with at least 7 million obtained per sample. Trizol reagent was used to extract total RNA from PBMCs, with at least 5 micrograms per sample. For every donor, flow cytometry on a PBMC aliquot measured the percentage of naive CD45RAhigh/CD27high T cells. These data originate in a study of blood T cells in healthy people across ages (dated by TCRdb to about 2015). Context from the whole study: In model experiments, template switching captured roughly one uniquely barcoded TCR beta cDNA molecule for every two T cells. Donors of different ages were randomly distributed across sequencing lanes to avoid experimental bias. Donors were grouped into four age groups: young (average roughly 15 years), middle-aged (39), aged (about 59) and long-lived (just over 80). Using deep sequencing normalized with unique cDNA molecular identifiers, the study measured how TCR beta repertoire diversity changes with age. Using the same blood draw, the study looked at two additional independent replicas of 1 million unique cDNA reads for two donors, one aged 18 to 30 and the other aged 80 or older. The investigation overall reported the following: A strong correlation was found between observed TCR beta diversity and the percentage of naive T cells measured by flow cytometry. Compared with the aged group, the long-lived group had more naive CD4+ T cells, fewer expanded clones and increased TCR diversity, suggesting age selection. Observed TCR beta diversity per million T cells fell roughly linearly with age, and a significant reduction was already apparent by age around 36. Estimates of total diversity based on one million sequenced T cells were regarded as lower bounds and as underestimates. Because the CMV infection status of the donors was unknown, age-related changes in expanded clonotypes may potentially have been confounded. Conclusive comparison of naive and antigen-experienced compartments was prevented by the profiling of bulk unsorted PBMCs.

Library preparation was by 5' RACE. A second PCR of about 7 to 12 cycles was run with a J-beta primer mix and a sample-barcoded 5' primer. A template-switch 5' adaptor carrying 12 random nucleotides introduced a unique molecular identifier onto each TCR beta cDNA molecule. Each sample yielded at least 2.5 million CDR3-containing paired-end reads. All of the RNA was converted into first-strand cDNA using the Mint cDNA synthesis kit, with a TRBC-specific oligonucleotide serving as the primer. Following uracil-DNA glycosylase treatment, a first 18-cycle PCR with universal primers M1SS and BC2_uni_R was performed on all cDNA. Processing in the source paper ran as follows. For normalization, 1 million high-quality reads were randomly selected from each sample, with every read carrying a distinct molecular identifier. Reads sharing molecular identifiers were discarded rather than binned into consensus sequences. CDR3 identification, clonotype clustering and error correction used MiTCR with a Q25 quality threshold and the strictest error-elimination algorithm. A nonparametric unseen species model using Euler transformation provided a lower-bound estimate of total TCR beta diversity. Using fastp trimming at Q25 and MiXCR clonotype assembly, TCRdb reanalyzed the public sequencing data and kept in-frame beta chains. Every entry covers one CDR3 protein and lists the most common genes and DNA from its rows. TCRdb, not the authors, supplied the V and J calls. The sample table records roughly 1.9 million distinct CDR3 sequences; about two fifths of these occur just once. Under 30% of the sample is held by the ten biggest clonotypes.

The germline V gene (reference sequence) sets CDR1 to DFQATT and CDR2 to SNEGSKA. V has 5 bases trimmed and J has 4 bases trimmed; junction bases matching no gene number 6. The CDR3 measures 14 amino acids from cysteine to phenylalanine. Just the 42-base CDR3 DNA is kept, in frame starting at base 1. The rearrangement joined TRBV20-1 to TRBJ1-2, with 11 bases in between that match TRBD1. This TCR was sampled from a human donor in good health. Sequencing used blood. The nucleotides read TGCAGTGCTTCCCGGACAGGGGGCACCTATGGCTACACCTTC. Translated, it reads CSASRTGGTYGYTF.